These 6 T cell receptor beta chains share one sample of origin, sequenced in a study of spatial heterogeneity in lung cancer. Noted time point: sample taken at primary tumor resection. The sequenced material consisted of unsorted whole RNA from tumor, nontumor lung or frozen PBMC. TCRdb re-derived calls from the 5' RACE reads in MiXCR, one entry per CDR3 protein. The sample contains roughly 10,000 distinct CDR3 sequences, less than 4% of which appear only once. Sequencing was performed on PBMCs, taken at surgery. The receptors were sampled from a female donor with early-stage non-small cell lung cancer.

This clonotype was detected many times. A library prepared for alpha chains yielded this beta chain as an off-target read; its size is of little meaning. V gene TRBV12-3 or TRBV12-4 combines with J gene TRBJ1-1; 7 bases match TRBD1. The length of the CDR3 is 16 residues. V lost 2 bases to trimming and J lost 2 bases; unmatched junction nucleotides: 8. CDR3 coding DNA: TGTGCCAGCAGTTTACAAGTCCACAGGGGAAACACTGAAGCTTTCTTT. This translates into CASSLQVHRGNTEAFF.

This clonotype was detected ten times or more. This beta chain was picked up by a library intended for alpha chains and is off target, so its count carries little meaning. Written as DNA, the CDR3 is TGTGCCAGCAGCCAAGGATCTAGCGGGGACAATGAGCAGTTCTTC. It yields the protein CASSQGSSGDNEQFF. The chain carries TRBV7-3 and TRBJ2-1, with 9 bases fitting TRBD2. The germline gives CDR1 SGHTA, CDR2 FQGTGA. After removal of 5 bases from V and 5 bases from J, the junction contained 7 bases not matched to a gene. The length of the CDR3 is 15 residues.

This clonotype was seen repeatedly, ten times or more. Because the library targeted alpha chains, this beta chain is an off-target read whose size means little. The chain recombines TRBV6-1 with TRBJ1-2; D is ambiguous. Deletions cut 7 bases from V and 2 bases from J, with 17 bases between. Germline CDR1 and CDR2: MNHNS and SASEGT. The CDR3 extends over 15 amino acids. The CDR3 loop reads CASTQRRQQNYGYTF. CDR3 coding DNA: TGTGCCAGCACTCAACGGAGACAACAGAACTATGGCTACACCTTC.

There are many counts of this clonotype. This beta chain represents an off-target read in a library built for alpha chains; its size is of limited meaning. V is TRBV6-2 or TRBV6-3 and J is TRBJ1-1; perhaps TRBD1 as D (6 bases). The CDR3 length is 14 residues. Germline V CDR1 and CDR2: MNHEY, SVGEGT. Trimming left V 6 bases short and J 7 bases short, with 18 bases between. The CDR3 sequence is CASSPRLGGGEAFF. The DNA of the CDR3 is TGTGCCAGCAGCCCAAGACTAGGAGGGGGTGAAGCTTTCTTT.

At least ten counts were recorded for this clonotype. Because the library targeted alpha chains, this beta chain is an off-target read whose size means little. CDR3 nucleotide sequence: TGTGCCAGCAGTTTAGTAACTAGCGGACAAGAGACCCAGTACTTC. As protein: CASSLVTSGQETQYF. V gene TRBV28 combines with J gene TRBJ2-5, with 8 bases identical to TRBD2. Germline trimming cut 2 bases from V and 2 bases from J; bases unmatched to any gene: 4. CDR3 length equals 15 residues. Germline values: CDR1 MDHEN, CDR2 SYDVKM.

This clonotype was seen repeatedly, ten times or more. This beta chain slipped into a library made for alpha chains as a stray read, so its size is not meaningful. V is TRBV5-6 and J is TRBJ1-6, with D uncertain. The CDR3 totals 14 residues. V was cut by 2 bases and J by 5 bases, with 8 bases left in between. Germline-derived CDR1 and CDR2 are SGHDT and YYEEEE. CDR3 region: CASSFTDHNSPLHF. The CDR3 bases are TGTGCCAGCAGCTTCACTGACCATAATTCACCCCTCCACTTT.